The 7 T cell receptor beta chains in this list originate from one sample, sequenced in a study of cytomegalovirus exposure and HLA in healthy donors. The PCR was carried out with 60 Vbeta primers and 13 Jbeta primers. TCRdb's copy holds only in-frame clones and misses some; the assay was immunoSEQ multiplex PCR. This listing includes about 130,000 clones. The sequenced sample was PBMCs. The receptors here all came from a man between 18 and 35 years old in good health and CMV-seronegative.

This chain joins TRBV19 and TRBJ2-3, with D uncertain. The CDR3 loop spans 14 amino acids. V lost 8 bases and J lost 4, with 16 bases in between. Germline V lookup: CDR1 LNHDA, CDR2 SQIVND (reference sequence). The CDR3 is CASSSFPKSDTQYF. The CDR3 bases are TGTGCCAGTTCGAGCTTTCCCAAATCAGATACGCAGTATTTT.

V is TRBV29-1 and J is TRBJ2-1; the D gene is possibly TRBD2 (5 bases). Looked up from germline, CDR1 is SQVTM and CDR2 is ANQGSEA. V was pared by 7 bases and J by 3 bases, with 22 bases between. The CDR3 loop spans 16 amino acids. The CDR3 DNA is TGCAGCGCAAACCTAAGGCTAGGACTGGACTACAATGAGCAGTTCTTC. Amino acids: CSANLRLGLDYNEQFF.

The chain combines TRBV13 with TRBJ1-2; tentative D call: TRBD1 (6 bases). V lost 4 bases and J lost 6, with 18 bases in between. The CDR3 runs to 15 residues. Germline CDR1 and CDR2: PRHDT and FYEKMQ (reference sequence). The CDR3 loop is CASSSDLDRLNGYTF. The CDR3, as DNA: TGTGCCAGCAGCTCCGATCTAGACAGGCTTAATGGCTACACCTTC.

This chain links TRBV4-1 with TRBJ2-7; D might be TRBD2 (5 bases). The germline V and J ends were trimmed by 3 bases and 4 bases, with 22 bases remaining between them. The CDR3 consists of 17 residues. Germline CDR1 reads MGHRA; CDR2 reads YSYEKL. Written as DNA, the CDR3 is TGCGCCAGCAGCCACATTAATCCCATCGGGAATTGGTACGAGCAGTACTTC. This translates into CASSHINPIGNWYEQYF.

This rearrangement joins TRBV28 to TRBJ1-5, with 10 positions matching TRBD1. V shed 6 bases, J shed 3 bases, and the junction held 14 bases outside the gene matches. Germline CDR1 reads MDHEN; CDR2 reads SYDVKM. The CDR3 runs to 18 residues. Written as DNA, the CDR3 is TGTGCCAGCAGCAGTGGACAGGGGGGGACCCTCAACAATCAGCCCCAGCATTTT. Its protein product is CASSSGQGGTLNNQPQHF.

The chain couples TRBV7-6 to TRBJ1-1; D uncertain. Per the germline V gene, CDR1 is SGHVS and CDR2 is FNYEAQ. V was trimmed by 4 bases and J by 1 base, leaving 7 bases between them. There are 13 residues in the CDR3. CDR3 bases: TGTGCCAGCAGCTATCAGTGGAACACTGAAGCTTTCTTT. It yields the protein CASSYQWNTEAFF.

V and J are TRBV5-1 and TRBJ1-2; no reliable D call. CDR3 length: 14 residues. Between the trimmed V and J ends, which lost 0 bases and 0 bases, there was a span of 6 bases. Germline-derived CDR1 and CDR2 are SGHRS and YFSETQ. The CDR3: CASSLVTANYGYTF. DNA for the CDR3: TGCGCCAGCAGCTTGGTCACAGCTAACTATGGCTACACCTTC.